This note documents a single T cell receptor (beta chain) sequence. This sample was taken from a study of blood T cell repertoires in COVID-19. The overall study: Acute-phase and convalescent COVID-19 samples originated in the United States, Italy and Spain. T cells, B-cell-depleted T cells, or PBMCs supplied cDNA or gDNA.

V shed 3 bases, J shed 6 bases, and the junction held 7 bases outside the gene matches. Per the germline V gene, CDR1 is ENHRY and CDR2 is SYGVKD. This CDR3 has 15 amino acids. As handled by the study authors: Researchers report that nucleated cell counts were estimated from reference gene primer amplification. Assay used: immunoSEQ multiplex PCR; TCRdb lists only in-frame clones, some missing. The V and J calls and the clone size are those of that table, but D and trimming were determined from the DNA. Altogether about 21,000 clones are present, 85% to 90% being singletons, with the ten largest covering 15% to 20%.

The clonotype originates from a man between 65 and 79 years old with active COVID-19. The sample consisted of peripheral blood. The chain uses TRBV10-3 and TRBJ2-7; TRBD2 aligns across 11 bases. In nucleotides, the CDR3 is TGTGCCATCAGTGATGTAGCGGGAGGGCCTAGCGAGCAGTACTTC. This translates into CAISDVAGGPSEQYF.